In this sample, the clone carrying this T cell receptor beta chain turned up many times. In building TCR beta libraries, iRepertoire HTBI primers were used together with Arm-PCR of CDR3 regions. TCRdb re-called the multiplex PCR reads through MiXCR, storing one row per CDR3 protein. Among under 300,000 distinct CDR3 sequences listed, 15% to 20% were seen once. The time point: newly diagnosed GD, antithyroid drugs for less than 3 months. Isolated PBMC RNA provided the starting material for the TCR library. Patients were from an endocrinology department in Xi'an, China. The record originates from a study of regulatory T cells in long-lasting Graves disease. This sample was shared with a second study, whose subject was T cells in Graves' hyperthyroidism and ophthalmopathy.

The TCR comes from a woman in her 30s with Graves disease. The sequencing here drew on peripheral blood mononuclear cells (PBMCs), taken at new diagnosis, from a patient treated with antithyroid drugs.

Here the CDR3 DNA reads TGTGCCAGCAGCCAAGTTCCAGGGCCTCTCTCCTACGAGCAGTACTTC. Translating gives CASSQVPGPLSYEQYF. The rearrangement links TRBV3-1 to TRBJ2-7; perhaps TRBD1 as D (5 bases). Germline V gene data show CDR1 as LGHDT and CDR2 as YNNKEL (reference sequence). V lost 1 base and J lost 0, with 13 bases in between. The CDR3 is made up of 16 amino acids.